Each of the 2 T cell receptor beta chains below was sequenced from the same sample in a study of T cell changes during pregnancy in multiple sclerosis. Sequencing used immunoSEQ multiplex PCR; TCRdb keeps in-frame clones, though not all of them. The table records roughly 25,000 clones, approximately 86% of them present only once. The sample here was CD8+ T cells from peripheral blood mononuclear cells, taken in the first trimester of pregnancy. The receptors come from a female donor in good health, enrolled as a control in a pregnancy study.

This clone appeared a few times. DNA of the CDR3: TGCGCCAGCAGCTTGGCCAAAGTCGAAGGCCCTAGCTCCTACGAGCAGTACTTC. Protein product: CASSLAKVEGPSSYEQYF. The chain uses TRBV5-1 and TRBJ2-7; D remains unclear. The V gene's germline CDR1 is SGHRS and CDR2 YFSETQ. V lost 0 bases to trimming and J lost 0 bases, with 19 bases between them. CDR3 size: 18 residues.

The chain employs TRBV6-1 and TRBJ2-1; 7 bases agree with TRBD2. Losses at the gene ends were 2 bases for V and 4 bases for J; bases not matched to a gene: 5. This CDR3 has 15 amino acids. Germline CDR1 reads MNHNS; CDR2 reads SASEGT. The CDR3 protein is CASSEWGGEYNEQFF. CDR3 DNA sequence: TGTGCCAGCAGTGAATGGGGGGGGGAGTACAATGAGCAGTTCTTC.